These 15 T cell receptor beta chains share one sample of origin, sequenced in a study of blood T cells in healthy people across ages. Combining a sample-barcoded 5' primer with a J-beta primer mix, a second PCR ran for about 6 to 12 cycles. TCRdb re-called the 5' RACE reads with MiXCR, one entry per CDR3 protein. This sample carries 600,000 or so distinct CDR3 sequences, 45% to 55% of them seen once, and the ten largest clones take around 23%. The sequenced material came from blood. These receptors were taken from a man aged 80 or over in good health.

This clonotype showed up many times. The chain uses TRBV14 and TRBJ2-5; D is unresolved. The germline CDR1 and CDR2 sequences are SGHDN and FVKESK. The V and J ends lost 0 bases and 4 bases respectively, with 18 bases between them. The CDR3 loop spans 17 amino acids. The CDR3 is CASSQEEPGLVRETQYF. In nucleotides, the CDR3 is TGTGCCAGCAGCCAAGAAGAACCTGGATTAGTCCGAGAGACCCAGTACTTC.

This clonotype was observed a few times. This rearrangement joins TRBV4-1 to TRBJ2-1; D call uncertain. CDR1 MGHRA and CDR2 YSYEKL come from the germline V gene. The CDR3 extends over 13 amino acids. With 3 bases removed from V and 2 bases from J, the gap between germline ends came to 5 bases. CDR3 bases: TGCGCCAGCAGCCATCTAGCCTACAATGAGCAGTTCTTC. Its translation: CASSHLAYNEQFF.

The V gene is TRBV20-1, the J gene TRBJ2-4, with 11 positions matching TRBD2. The J call may be faulty, since TRBJ2-7 better matches the DNA end. This CDR3 is built from 14 residues. Germline assignment: CDR1 DFQATT and CDR2 SNEGSKA (reference sequence). This CDR3 is CSASKLAGVSEQYF. CDR3 in DNA: TGCAGTGCTAGTAAACTAGCGGGAGTAAGCGAGCAGTACTTC.

This chain connects TRBV3-1 to TRBJ2-2, with no clear D. The CDR3 extends over 14 amino acids. V was clipped by 0 bases and J by 2 bases, with 4 bases between them. Germline assignment: CDR1 LGHDT and CDR2 YNNKEL (reference sequence). DNA for the CDR3: TGTGCCAGCAGCCAAGATCACAACACCGGGGAGCTGTTTTTT. Protein product: CASSQDHNTGELFF.

This clonotype was seen ten or more times. The CDR3 sequence is CASSSFGSGSTDTQYF. In nucleotides, the CDR3 is TGTGCCAGCAGCTCCTTCGGGAGCGGGAGCACAGATACGCAGTATTTT. This chain connects TRBV6-6 to TRBJ2-3; perhaps TRBD2 as D (6 bases). Trimming left V 6 bases short and J 0 bases short, with 16 bases between. Looked up from germline, CDR1 is MNHNY and CDR2 is SVGAGI (reference sequence). This CDR3 has 16 residues.

Here the CDR3 reads CATSDHTSGDYNEQYF. CDR3 DNA sequence: TGTGCCACCAGTGACCATACTAGCGGGGACTACAATGAGCAGTACTTC. This chain uses TRBV24-1 with TRBJ2-7; 10 bases line up with TRBD2. Germline values: CDR1 KGHDR, CDR2 SFDVKD. The CDR3 runs 16 residues. V was clipped by 4 bases and J by 7 bases; unmatched bases: 12.

The rearrangement uses TRBV7-2 and TRBJ2-7; the D is unclear. The V end lost 2 bases, the J end lost 0 bases, and 8 bases lay between the germline ends. The germline gives CDR1 SGHTA, CDR2 FQGNSA. CDR3 length: 14 amino acids. CDR3 sequence: CASSLTHSSYEQYF. The CDR3 bases are TGTGCCAGCAGCTTAACCCACAGCTCCTACGAGCAGTACTTC.

This clonotype was detected only a few times. This rearrangement joins TRBV20-1 to TRBJ2-4; 12 bases agree with TRBD1. V shed 6 bases, J shed 13 bases, and the junction held 16 bases outside the gene matches. The CDR3 spans 15 residues. Germline CDR1 and CDR2: DFQATT and SNEGSKA (reference sequence). In DNA, the CDR3 is TGCAGTGCCGAAAGACCGGGACAGGGGGCCTCTGAGCAGTACTTC. Its protein product is CSAERPGQGASEQYF.

Concerning this clonotype: Given a much more abundant clone one base away, this may be a read error. The chain employs TRBV7-6 and TRBJ2-5; no clear D gene. V lost 1 base, J lost 11 bases, and 11 bases lay in between. Germline V lookup: CDR1 SGHVS, CDR2 FNYEAQ. The CDR3 consists of 12 residues. In DNA form, the CDR3 reads TGTGCCAGCAGCTTAGTCGACAATGAGCAGTACTTC. Protein: CASSLVDNEQYF.

The chain recombines TRBV5-1 with TRBJ2-3, with D perhaps matching TRBD1 or TRBD2 (6 bases each). CDR1 SGHRS and CDR2 YFSETQ come from the germline V gene. V was clipped by 6 bases and J by 2 bases, with 19 bases between them. The CDR3 sequence is 16 residues long. CDR3 nucleotide sequence: TGCGCCAGCACCCGAGACGGGGGCACGTACACAGATACGCAGTATTTT. Translating gives CASTRDGGTYTDTQYF.

This clonotype was seen more than once but under ten times. This chain joins TRBV5-1 and TRBJ1-1; tentatively, D is TRBD1 (5 bases). This CDR3 spans 15 amino acids. Germline assignment: CDR1 SGHRS and CDR2 YFSETQ. Deletions cut 4 bases from V and 3 bases from J, with 16 bases between. The CDR3 bases are TGCGCCAGCAGCGCGAATGGAGGGGTGCACACTGAAGCTTTCTTT. It translates to CASSANGGVHTEAFF.

This chain links TRBV2 with TRBJ2-1; D may be TRBD2 (6 bases). Germline V gives CDR1 SNHLY, CDR2 FYNNEI. There are 14 residues in the CDR3. V shed 8 bases and J shed 8 bases, with 19 bases lying between them. The CDR3 bases are TGTGCCAGCGAGCGGCGGGGCGGGTTGGATGAGCAGTTCTTC. It yields the protein CASERRGGLDEQFF. Full variable domain (rest looked up from reference TRBV2 and TRBJ2-1): EPEVTQTPSHQVTQMGQEVILRCVPISNHLYFYWYRQILGQKVEFLVSFYNNEISEKSEIFDDQFSVERPDGSNFTLKIRSTKLEDSAMYFCASERRGGLDEQFFGPGTRLTVL.

This clonotype was picked up a small number of times. The chain's CDR3 is CASSFAGDYGYTF. DNA for the CDR3: TGTGCCAGCAGCTTCGCAGGGGACTATGGCTACACCTTC. The chain combines TRBV7-2 with TRBJ1-2; perhaps TRBD1 as D (6 bases). Deletions cut 3 bases from V and 3 bases from J, with 8 bases between. There are 13 residues in the CDR3. Germline V gene data show CDR1 as SGHTA and CDR2 as FQGNSA.

This chain uses TRBV3-1 with TRBJ2-1, with unresolved D. CDR3 length: 14 residues. Trimming took off 4 bases at V and 7 bases at J, with 14 bases between the two ends. Germline lookup yields CDR1 LGHDT and CDR2 YNNKEL (reference sequence). CDR3 bases: TGTGCCAGCAGCCCCGACTTGGCCTGGAATGAGCAGTTCTTC. Its translation is CASSPDLAWNEQFF.

J is TRBJ2-5 and V is TRBV4-3; D not resolved. The germline V and J ends were trimmed by 0 bases and 11 bases, with 19 bases remaining between them. CDR3 length: 15 amino acids. Germline V gene lookup returns CDR1 LGHNA and CDR2 YSLEER. This CDR3 reads CASSQEALQTKEQYF. CDR3 nucleotides: TGCGCCAGCAGCCAAGAAGCGCTCCAAACTAAGGAGCAGTACTTC.